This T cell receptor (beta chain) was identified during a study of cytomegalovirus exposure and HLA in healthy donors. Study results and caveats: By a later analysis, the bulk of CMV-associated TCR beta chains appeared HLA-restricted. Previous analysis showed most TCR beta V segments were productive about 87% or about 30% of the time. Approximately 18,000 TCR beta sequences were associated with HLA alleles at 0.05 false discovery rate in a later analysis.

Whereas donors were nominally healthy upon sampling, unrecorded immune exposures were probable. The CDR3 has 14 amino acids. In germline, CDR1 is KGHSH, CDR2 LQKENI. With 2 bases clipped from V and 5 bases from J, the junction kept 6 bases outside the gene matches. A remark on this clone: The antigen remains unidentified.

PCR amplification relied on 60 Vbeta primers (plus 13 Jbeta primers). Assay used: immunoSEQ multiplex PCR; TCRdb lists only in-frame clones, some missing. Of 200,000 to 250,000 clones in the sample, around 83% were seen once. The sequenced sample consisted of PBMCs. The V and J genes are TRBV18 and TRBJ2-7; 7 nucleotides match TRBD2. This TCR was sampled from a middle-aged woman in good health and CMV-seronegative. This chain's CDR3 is CASSPRGAGDEQYF. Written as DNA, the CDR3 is TGTGCCAGCTCACCAAGAGGCGCGGGAGACGAGCAGTACTTC.